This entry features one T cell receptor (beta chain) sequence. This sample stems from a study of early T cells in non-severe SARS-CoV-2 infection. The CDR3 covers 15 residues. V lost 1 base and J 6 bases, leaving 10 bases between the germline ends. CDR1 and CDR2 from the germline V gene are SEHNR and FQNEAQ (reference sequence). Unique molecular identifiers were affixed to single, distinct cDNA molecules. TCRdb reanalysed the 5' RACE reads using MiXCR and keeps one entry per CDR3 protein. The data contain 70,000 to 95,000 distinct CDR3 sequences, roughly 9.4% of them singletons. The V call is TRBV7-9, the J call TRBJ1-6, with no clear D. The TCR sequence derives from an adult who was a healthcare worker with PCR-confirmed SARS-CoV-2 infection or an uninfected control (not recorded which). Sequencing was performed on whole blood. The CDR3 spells CASSLDGHLNSPLHF. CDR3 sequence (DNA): TGTGCCAGCAGCTTAGATGGCCACCTTAATTCACCCCTCCACTTT.